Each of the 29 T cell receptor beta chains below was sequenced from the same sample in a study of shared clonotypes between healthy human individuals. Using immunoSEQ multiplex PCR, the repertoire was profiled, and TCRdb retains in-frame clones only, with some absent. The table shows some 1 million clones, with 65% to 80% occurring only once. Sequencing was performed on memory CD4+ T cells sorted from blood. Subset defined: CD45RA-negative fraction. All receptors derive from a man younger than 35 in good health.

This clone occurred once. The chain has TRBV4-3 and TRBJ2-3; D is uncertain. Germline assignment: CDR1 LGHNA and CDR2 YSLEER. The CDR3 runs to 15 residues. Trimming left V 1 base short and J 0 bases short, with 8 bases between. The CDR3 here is CASSQGSHSTDTQYF. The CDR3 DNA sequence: TGCGCCAGCAGCCAAGGGTCACATAGCACAGATACGCAGTATTTT.

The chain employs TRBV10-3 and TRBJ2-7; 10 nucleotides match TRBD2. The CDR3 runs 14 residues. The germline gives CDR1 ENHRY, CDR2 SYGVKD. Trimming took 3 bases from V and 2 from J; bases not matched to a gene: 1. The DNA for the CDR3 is TGTGCCATCAGTGAACTAGCGGGGCCCTACGAGCAGTACTTC. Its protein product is CAISELAGPYEQYF.

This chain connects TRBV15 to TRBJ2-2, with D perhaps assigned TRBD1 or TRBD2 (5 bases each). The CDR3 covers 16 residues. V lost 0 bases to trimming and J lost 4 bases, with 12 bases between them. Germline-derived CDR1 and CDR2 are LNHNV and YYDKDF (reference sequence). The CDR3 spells CATSRDRDGRTGELFF. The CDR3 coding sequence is TGTGCCACCAGCAGAGACCGGGACGGCCGCACCGGGGAGCTGTTTTTT.

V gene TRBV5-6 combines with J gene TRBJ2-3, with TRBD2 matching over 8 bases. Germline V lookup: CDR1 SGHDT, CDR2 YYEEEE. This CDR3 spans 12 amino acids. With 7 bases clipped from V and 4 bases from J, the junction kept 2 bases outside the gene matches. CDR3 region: CASRGGSDTQYF. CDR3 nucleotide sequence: TGTGCCAGCCGGGGGGGTTCAGATACGCAGTATTTT.

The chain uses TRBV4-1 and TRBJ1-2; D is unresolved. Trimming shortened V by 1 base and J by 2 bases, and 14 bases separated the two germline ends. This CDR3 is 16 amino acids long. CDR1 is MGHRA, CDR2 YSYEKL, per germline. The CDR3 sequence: CASSQGAQRGNYGYTF. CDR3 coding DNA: TGCGCCAGCAGCCAAGGGGCCCAGCGGGGAAACTATGGCTACACCTTC.

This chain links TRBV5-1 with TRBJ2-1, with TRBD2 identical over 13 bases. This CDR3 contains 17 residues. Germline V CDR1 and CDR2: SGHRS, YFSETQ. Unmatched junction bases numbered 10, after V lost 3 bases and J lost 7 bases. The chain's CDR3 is CASSSWGTSGIGNEQFF. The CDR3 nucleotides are TGCGCCAGCAGCTCGTGGGGGACTAGCGGGATCGGAAATGAGCAGTTCTTC.

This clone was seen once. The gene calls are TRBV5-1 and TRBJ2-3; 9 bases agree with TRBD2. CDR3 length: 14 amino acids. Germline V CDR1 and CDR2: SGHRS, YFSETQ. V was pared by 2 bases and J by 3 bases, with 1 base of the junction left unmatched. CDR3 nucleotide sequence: TGCGCCAGCAGCTTAACTAGCGGGACAGATACGCAGTATTTT. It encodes CASSLTSGTDTQYF.

This chain's CDR3 is CASSPFIFPGANTGELFF. CDR3 coding DNA: TGTGCCAGCTCACCCTTCATATTCCCAGGAGCGAACACCGGGGAGCTGTTTTTT. The chain uses TRBV18 and TRBJ2-2; D remains unclear. This CDR3 has 18 amino acids. V shed 3 bases and J shed 0 bases, with 17 bases lying between them. Germline loops: CDR1 KGHSH, CDR2 LQKENI. Together with reference TRBV18 and TRBJ2-2, the CDR3 gives the full variable domain: NAGVMQNPRHLVRRRGQEARLRCSPMKGHSHVYWYRQLPEEGLKFMVYLQKENIIDESGMPKERFSAEFPKEGPSILRIQQVVRGDSAAYFCASSPFIFPGANTGELFFGEGSRLTVL.

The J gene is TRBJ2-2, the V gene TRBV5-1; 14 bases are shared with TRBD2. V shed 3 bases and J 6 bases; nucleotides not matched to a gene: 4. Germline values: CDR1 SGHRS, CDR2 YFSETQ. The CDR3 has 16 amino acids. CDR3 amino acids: CASSSPTSGRAGELFF. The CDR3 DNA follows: TGCGCCAGCAGCTCCCCGACTAGCGGGAGGGCCGGGGAGCTGTTTTTT.

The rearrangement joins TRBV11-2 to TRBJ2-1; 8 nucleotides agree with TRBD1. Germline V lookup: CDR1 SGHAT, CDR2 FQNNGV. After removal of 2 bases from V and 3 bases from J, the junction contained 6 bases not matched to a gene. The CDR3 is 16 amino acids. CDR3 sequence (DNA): TGTGCCAGCAGCTTACAGGGGGCGGGTATCTACAATGAGCAGTTCTTC. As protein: CASSLQGAGIYNEQFF.

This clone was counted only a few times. The CDR3 DNA follows: TGTGCCAGCAGTGAATTACTAGCGCGAGGCAATGAGCAGTTCTTC. As protein: CASSELLARGNEQFF. This chain connects TRBV2 to TRBJ2-1; 7 positions match TRBD2. Germline V lookup: CDR1 SNHLY, CDR2 FYNNEI. V lost 2 bases to trimming and J lost 6 bases; unmatched junction nucleotides: 7. This CDR3 is built from 15 residues.

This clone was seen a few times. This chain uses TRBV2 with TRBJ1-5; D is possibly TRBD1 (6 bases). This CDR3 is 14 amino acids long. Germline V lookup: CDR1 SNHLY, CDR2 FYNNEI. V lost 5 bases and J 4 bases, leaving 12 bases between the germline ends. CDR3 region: CASSKQGPNQPQHF. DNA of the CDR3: TGTGCCAGCAGTAAGCAGGGGCCTAATCAGCCCCAGCATTTT. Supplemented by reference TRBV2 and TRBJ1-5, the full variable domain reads EPEVTQTPSHQVTQMGQEVILRCVPISNHLYFYWYRQILGQKVEFLVSFYNNEISEKSEIFDDQFSVERPDGSNFTLKIRSTKLEDSAMYFCASSKQGPNQPQHFGDGTRLSIL.

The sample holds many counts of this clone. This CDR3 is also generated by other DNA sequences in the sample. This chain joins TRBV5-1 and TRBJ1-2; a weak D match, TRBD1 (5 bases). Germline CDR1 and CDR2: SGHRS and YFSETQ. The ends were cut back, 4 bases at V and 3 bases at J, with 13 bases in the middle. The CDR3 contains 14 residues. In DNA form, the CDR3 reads TGCGCCAGCAGCGGATTGACAGCCGACTATGGCTACACCTTC. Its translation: CASSGLTADYGYTF. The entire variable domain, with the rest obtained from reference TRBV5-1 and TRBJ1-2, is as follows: KAGVTQTPRYLIKTRGQQVTLSCSPISGHRSVSWYQQTPGQGLQFLFEYFSETQRNKGNFPGRFSGRQFSNSRSEMNVSTLELGDSALYLCASSGLTADYGYTFGSGTRLTVV.

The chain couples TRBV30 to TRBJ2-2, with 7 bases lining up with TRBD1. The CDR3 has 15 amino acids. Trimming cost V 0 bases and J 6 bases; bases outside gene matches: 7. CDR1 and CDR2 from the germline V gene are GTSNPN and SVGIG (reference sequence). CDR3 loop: CAWSVLTGYAGELFF. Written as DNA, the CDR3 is TGTGCCTGGAGTGTACTGACAGGGTACGCCGGGGAGCTGTTTTTT.

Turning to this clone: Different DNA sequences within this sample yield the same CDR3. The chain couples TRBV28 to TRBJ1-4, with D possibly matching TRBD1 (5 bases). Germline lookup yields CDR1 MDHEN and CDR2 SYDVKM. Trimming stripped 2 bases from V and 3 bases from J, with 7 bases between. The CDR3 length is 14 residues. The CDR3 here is CASSLGGSNEKLFF. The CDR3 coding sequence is TGTGCCAGCAGTTTAGGGGGGTCTAATGAAAAACTGTTTTTT.

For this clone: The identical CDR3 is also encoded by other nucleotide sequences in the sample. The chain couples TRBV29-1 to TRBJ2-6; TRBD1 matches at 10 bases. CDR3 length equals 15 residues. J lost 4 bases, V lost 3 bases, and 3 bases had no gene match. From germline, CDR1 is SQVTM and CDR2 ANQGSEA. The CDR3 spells CSVDGTGAGANVLTF. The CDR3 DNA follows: TGCAGCGTTGATGGGACAGGGGCAGGGGCCAACGTCCTGACTTTC.

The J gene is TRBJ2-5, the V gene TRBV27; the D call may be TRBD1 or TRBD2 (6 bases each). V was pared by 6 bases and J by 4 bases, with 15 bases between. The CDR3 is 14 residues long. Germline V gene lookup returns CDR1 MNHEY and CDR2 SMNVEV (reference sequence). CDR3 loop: CASREGQGRETQYF. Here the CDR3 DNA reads TGTGCCAGCAGGGAGGGGCAGGGGAGAGAGACCCAGTACTTC.

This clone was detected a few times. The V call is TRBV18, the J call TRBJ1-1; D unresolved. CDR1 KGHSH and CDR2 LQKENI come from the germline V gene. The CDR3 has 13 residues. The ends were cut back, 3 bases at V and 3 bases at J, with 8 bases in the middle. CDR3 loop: CASSPLSDTEAFF. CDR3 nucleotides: TGTGCCAGCTCACCTCTATCGGACACTGAAGCTTTCTTT.

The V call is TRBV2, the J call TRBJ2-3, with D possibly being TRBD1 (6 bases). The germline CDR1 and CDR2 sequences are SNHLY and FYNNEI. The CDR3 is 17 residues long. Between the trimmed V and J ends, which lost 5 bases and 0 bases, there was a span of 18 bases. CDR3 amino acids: CASSPGPDRISTDTQYF. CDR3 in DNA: TGTGCCAGCAGTCCCGGCCCGGACAGAATTAGCACAGATACGCAGTATTTT.

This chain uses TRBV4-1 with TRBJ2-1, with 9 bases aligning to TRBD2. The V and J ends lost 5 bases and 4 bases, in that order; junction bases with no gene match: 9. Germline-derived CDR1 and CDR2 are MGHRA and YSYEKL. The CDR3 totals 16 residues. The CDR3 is CASSISGGLGYNEQFF. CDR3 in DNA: TGCGCCAGCAGCATTAGCGGGGGACTGGGTTACAATGAGCAGTTCTTC.

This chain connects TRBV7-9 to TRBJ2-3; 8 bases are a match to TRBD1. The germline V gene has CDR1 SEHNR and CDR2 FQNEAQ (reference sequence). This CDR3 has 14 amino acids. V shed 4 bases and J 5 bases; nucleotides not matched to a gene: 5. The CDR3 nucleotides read TGTGCCAGCAGCTGGACAGGGTTTAGAGATACGCAGTATTTT. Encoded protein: CASSWTGFRDTQYF.

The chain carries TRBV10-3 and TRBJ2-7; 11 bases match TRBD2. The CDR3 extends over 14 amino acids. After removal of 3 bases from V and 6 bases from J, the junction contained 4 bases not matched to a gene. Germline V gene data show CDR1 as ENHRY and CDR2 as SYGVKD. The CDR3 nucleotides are TGTGCCATCAGTGAACTAGCGGGGGCGGCCGAGCAGTACTTC. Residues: CAISELAGAAEQYF.

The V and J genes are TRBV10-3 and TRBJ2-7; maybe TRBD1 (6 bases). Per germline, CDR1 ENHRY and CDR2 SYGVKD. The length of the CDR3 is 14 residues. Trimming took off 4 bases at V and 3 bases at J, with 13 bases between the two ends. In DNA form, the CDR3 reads TGTGCCATCAGTGTCTTAGGGACAAACTACGAGCAGTACTTC. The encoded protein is CAISVLGTNYEQYF.

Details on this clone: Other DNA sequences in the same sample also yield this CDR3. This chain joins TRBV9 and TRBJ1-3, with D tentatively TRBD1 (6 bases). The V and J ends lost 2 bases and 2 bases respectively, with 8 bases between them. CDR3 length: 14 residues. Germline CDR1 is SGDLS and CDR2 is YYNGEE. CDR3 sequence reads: CASSVGTTGNTIYF. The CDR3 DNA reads TGTGCCAGCAGCGTTGGGACAACTGGAAACACCATATATTTT.

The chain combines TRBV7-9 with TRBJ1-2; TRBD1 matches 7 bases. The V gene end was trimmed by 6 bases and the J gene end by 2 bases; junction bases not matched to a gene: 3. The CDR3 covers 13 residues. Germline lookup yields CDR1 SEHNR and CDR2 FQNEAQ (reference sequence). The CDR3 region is CASRGQENYGYTF. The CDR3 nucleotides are TGTGCCAGCAGAGGACAGGAGAACTATGGCTACACCTTC.

DNA of the CDR3: TGTGCCTGGAGGGGACAGGGTGGCGAAAAACTGTTTTTT. Translating it yields CAWRGQGGEKLFF. J is TRBJ1-4 and V is TRBV30; 9 bases align to TRBD1. Germline V lookup: CDR1 GTSNPN, CDR2 SVGIG (reference sequence). The CDR3 contains 13 residues. Unmatched junction bases numbered 4, after V lost 3 bases and J lost 8 bases.

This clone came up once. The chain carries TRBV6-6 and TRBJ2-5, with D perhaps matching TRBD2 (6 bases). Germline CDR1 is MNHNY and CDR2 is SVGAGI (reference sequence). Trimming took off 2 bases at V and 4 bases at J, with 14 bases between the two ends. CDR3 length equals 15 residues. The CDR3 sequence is CASSYAGLRGETQYF. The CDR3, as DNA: TGTGCCAGCAGTTACGCGGGGTTGAGAGGAGAGACCCAGTACTTC.

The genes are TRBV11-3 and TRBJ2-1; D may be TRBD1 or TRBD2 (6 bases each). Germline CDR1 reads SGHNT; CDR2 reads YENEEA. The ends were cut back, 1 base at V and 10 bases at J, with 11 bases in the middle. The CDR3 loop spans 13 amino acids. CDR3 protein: CASSLGGAREQFF. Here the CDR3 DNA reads TGTGCCAGCAGCTTAGGGGGGGCGAGGGAGCAGTTCTTC.

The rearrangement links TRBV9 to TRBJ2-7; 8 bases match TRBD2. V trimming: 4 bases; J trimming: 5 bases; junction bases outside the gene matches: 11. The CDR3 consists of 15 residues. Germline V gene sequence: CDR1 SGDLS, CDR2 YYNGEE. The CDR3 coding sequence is TGTGCCAGCAGCCCCGGGACTAGTGGGGGGAACGAGCAGTACTTC. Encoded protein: CASSPGTSGGNEQYF.